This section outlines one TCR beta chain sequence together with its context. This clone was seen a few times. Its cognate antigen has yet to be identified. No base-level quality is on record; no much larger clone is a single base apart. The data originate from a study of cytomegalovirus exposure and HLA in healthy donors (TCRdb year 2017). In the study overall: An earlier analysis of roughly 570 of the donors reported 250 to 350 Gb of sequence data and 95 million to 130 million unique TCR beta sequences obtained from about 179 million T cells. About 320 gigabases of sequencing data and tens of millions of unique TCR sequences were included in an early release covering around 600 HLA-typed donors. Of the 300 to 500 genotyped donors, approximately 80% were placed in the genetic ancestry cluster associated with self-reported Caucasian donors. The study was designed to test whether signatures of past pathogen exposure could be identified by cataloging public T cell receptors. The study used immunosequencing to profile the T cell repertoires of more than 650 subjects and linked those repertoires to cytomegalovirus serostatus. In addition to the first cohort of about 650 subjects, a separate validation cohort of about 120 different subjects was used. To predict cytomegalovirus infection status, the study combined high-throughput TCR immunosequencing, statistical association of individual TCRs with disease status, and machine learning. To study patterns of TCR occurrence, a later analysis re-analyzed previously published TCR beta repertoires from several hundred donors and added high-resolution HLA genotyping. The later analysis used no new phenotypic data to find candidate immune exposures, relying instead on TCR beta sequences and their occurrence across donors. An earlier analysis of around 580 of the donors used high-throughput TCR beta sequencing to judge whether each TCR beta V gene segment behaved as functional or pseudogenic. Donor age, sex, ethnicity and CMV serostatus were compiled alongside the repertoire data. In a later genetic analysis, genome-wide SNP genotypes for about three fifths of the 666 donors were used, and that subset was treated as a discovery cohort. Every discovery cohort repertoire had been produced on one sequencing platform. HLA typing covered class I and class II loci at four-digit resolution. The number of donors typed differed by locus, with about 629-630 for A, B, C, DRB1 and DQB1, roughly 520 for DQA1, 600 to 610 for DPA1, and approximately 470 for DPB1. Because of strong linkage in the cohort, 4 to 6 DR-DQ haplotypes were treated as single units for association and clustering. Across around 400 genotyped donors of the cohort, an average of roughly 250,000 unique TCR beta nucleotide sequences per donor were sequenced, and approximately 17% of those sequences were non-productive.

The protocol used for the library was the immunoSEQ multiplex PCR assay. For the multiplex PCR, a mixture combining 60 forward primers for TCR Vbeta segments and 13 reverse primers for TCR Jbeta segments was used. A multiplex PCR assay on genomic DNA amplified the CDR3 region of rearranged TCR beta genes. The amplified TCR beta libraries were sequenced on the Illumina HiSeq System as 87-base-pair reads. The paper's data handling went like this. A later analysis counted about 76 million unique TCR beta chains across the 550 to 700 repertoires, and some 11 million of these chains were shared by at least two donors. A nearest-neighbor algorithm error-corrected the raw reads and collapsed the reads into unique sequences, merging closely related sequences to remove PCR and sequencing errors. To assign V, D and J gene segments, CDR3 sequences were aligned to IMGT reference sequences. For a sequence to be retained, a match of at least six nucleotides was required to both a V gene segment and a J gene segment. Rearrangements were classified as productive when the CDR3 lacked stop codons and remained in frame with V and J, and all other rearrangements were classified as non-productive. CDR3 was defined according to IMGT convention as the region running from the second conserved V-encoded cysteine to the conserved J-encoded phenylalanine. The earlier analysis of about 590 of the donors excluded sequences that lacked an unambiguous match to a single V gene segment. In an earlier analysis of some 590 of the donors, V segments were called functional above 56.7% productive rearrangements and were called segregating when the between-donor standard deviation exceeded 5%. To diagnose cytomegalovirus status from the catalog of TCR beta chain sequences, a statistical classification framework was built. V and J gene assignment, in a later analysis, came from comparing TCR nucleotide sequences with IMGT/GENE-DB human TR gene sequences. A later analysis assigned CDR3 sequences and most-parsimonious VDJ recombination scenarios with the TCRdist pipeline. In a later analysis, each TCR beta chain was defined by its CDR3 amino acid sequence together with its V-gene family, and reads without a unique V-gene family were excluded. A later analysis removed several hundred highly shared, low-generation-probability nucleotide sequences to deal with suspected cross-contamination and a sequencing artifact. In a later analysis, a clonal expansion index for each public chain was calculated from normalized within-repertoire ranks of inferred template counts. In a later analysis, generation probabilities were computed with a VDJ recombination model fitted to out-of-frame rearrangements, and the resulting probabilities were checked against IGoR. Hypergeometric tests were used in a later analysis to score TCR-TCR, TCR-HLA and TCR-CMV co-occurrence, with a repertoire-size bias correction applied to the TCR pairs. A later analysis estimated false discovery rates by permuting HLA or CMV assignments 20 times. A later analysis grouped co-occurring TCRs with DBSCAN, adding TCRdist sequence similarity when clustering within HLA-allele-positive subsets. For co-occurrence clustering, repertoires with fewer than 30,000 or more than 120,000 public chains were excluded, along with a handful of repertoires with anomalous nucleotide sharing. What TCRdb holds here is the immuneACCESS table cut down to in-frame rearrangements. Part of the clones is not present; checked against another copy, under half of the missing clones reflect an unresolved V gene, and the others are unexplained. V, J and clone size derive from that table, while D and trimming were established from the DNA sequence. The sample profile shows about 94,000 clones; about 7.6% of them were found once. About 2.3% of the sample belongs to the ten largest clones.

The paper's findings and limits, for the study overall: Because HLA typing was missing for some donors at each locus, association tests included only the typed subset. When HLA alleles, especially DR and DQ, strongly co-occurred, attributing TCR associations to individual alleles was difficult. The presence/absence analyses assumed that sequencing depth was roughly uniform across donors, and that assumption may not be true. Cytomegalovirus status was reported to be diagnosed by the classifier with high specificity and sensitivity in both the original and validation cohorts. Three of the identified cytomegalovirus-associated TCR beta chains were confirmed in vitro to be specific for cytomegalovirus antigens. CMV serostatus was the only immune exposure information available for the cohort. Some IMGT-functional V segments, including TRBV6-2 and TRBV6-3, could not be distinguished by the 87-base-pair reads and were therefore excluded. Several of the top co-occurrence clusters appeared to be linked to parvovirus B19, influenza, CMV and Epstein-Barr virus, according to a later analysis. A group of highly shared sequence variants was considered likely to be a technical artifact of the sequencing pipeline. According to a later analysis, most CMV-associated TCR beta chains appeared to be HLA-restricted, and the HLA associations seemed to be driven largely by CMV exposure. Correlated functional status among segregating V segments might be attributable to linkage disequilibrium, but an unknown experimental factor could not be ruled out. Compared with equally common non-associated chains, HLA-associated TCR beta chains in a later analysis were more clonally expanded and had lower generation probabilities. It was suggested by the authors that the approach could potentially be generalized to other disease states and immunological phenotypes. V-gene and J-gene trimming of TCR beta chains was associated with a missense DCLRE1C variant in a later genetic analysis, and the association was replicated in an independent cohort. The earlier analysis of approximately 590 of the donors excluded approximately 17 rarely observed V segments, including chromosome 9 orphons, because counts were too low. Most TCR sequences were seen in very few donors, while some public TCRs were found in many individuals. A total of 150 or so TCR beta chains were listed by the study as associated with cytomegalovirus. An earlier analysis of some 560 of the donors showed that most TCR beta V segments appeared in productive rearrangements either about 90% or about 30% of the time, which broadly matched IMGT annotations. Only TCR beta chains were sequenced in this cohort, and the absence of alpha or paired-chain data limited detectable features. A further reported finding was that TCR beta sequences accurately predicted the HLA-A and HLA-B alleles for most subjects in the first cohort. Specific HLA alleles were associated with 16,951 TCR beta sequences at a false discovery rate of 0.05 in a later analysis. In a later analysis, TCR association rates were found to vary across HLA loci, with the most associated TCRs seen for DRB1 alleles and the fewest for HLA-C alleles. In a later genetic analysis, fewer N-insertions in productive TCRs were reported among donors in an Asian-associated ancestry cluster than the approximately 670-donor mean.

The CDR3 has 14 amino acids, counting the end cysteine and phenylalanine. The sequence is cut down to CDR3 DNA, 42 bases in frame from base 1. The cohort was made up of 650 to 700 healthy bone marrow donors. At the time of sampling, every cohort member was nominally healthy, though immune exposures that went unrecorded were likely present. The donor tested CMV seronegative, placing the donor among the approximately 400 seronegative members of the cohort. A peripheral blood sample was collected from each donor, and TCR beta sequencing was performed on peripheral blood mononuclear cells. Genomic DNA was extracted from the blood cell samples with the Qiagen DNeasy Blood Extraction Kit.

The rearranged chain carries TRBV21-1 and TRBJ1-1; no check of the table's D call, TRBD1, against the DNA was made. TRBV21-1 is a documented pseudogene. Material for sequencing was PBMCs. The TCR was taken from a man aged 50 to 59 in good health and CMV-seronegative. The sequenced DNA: TGTGCCAGCAGCGTACAGGGATTTAACACTGAAGCTTTCTTT. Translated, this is CASSVQGFNTEAFF.